This TCR beta chain emerged from a study of Graves' ophthalmopathy and Graves' hyperthyroidism. Beta-chain TCR CDR3 regions were amplified from RNA transcripts. First-round RT-PCR used HTBI primers; second-round multiplex PCR followed. TCRdb re-called the multiplex PCR reads through MiXCR, storing one row per CDR3 protein. Of hundreds of thousands of distinct CDR3 sequences listed, under 25% are singletons. Study-level findings and limits: Most expanded clonotypes from thyroid (those above 0.001 frequency) were also found in blood. It was with 70.59% sensitivity and approximately 75% specificity that the model predicted ophthalmopathy progression.

This clonotype was recorded many times. Its antigen is undetermined. CDR1 SEHNR and CDR2 FQNEAQ come from the germline V gene (reference sequence). The CDR3 extends over 15 amino acids. V was clipped by 6 bases and J by 2 bases, with 16 bases between them. The study enrolled ophthalmopathy donors with moderate-to-severe activity, CAS ≥3, NOSPECS ≥4 and duration under 3 months. This sequence originates from a woman aged 45 to 65 with Graves' ophthalmopathy. The J gene is TRBJ1-2, the V gene TRBV7-9; the D gene is possibly TRBD1 (6 bases). The material sequenced was peripheral blood. The CDR3 DNA follows: TGTGCCAGCAGGTTTCCTGGGGGGCGGAACTATGGCTACACCTTC. It translates to CASRFPGGRNYGYTF.